This T cell receptor (beta chain) appears in the sequencing data of a study of cytomegalovirus exposure and HLA in healthy donors. V shed 6 bases and J 3 bases; nucleotides not matched to a gene: 10. The germline V gene has CDR1 LNHDA and CDR2 SQIVND (reference sequence). This CDR3 has 16 amino acids. Amplification used 60 Vbeta primers and 13 Jbeta primers. The repertoire was sequenced with immunoSEQ multiplex PCR; TCRdb's copy has only in-frame clones and lacks some. The data hold 150,000 to 200,000 clones, with just over 75% observed a single time. The specimen sequenced was PBMCs. The receptor comes from a woman aged 25-40 years in good health and CMV-seropositive. This rearrangement joins TRBV19 to TRBJ1-3, with 8 bases aligning to TRBD1. DNA for the CDR3: TGTGCCAGTAGGGACCCGACAGGGGACCGTGGAAACACCATATATTTT. The encoded protein is CASRDPTGDRGNTIYF.